The 17 T cell receptor beta chains below were found in one sample sequenced in a study of memory B cells and T cells in multiple sclerosis. No cognate antigen is known for these TCRs. Stimulus-free culture yielded autoproliferating CFSE-dim and non-proliferating CFSE-high T cells, each sequenced separately. Some 50 million CFSE-labeled PBMCs were cultured 7 days unstimulated, then replicate wells were pooled. Assay used: immunoSEQ multiplex PCR; TCRdb lists only in-frame clones, some missing. The sample has 32,000 or so clones; roughly 88% are singletons. Sequenced input: PBMCs from blood kept in culture. The receptors here all came from a human donor with multiple sclerosis.

The chain couples TRBV5-1 to TRBJ2-6; D might be TRBD1 (5 bases). Germline CDR1 SGHRS, CDR2 YFSETQ. Trimming pared 0 bases from V and 0 bases from J, leaving 10 bases between. The CDR3 sequence is 17 residues long. CDR3: CASSLDNRPSGANVLTF. The CDR3 region has the DNA TGCGCCAGCAGCTTGGACAACAGGCCCTCTGGGGCCAACGTCCTGACTTTC.

The chain employs TRBV5-1 and TRBJ2-5; 7 nucleotides agree with TRBD1. Germline-derived CDR1 and CDR2 are SGHRS and YFSETQ. The CDR3 length is 15 residues. Trimming at V came to 0 bases and at J to 3 bases, leaving 5 bases not matched to a gene. The chain's CDR3 is CASSLETGSEETQYF. CDR3 nucleotide sequence: TGCGCCAGCAGCTTGGAGACAGGGTCGGAAGAGACCCAGTACTTC.

This sequence joins TRBV7-8 and TRBJ2-1; TRBD2 agrees at 13 bases. Germline values: CDR1 SGHVS, CDR2 FQNEAQ. V dropped 0 bases and J dropped 1; count of bases not matched to a gene: 3. The CDR3 covers 18 residues. CDR3: CASSLAGLAGLSYNEQFF. CDR3 sequence (DNA): TGTGCCAGCAGCTTAGCGGGACTAGCGGGACTTTCCTACAATGAGCAGTTCTTC.

The table lists this clone with a few counts. J is TRBJ2-1 and V is TRBV7-9; 9 bases map to TRBD2. Germline trimming cut 5 bases from V and 13 bases from J; bases unmatched to any gene: 9. Germline CDR1 is SEHNR and CDR2 is FQNEAQ (reference sequence). The CDR3 is made up of 13 amino acids. CDR3 region: CASSIKSSGEQFF. CDR3 nucleotide sequence: TGTGCCAGCAGCATAAAATCTAGCGGGGAACAGTTCTTC.

The chain carries TRBV11-2 and TRBJ1-1; D possibly corresponds to TRBD1 (6 bases). V lost 5 bases to trimming and J lost 5 bases, with 21 bases between them. CDR1 SGHAT and CDR2 FQNNGV come from the germline V gene. CDR3 length equals 16 residues. The CDR3 sequence: CASSPTPGQRPTEAFF. CDR3 in DNA: TGTGCCAGCAGCCCTACCCCAGGACAGCGTCCGACTGAAGCTTTCTTT.

The chain has TRBV7-9 and TRBJ1-3; TRBD1 agrees at 7 bases. There are 15 residues in the CDR3. Germline values: CDR1 SEHNR, CDR2 FQNEAQ (reference sequence). The junction had 11 bases not matched to a gene; V was cut back by 8 bases and J by 4 bases. The CDR3 DNA sequence: TGTGCCAGCCTCAAAGACAGGGTTGAGGGAAACACCATATATTTT. It encodes CASLKDRVEGNTIYF.

In this sample, this clone turned up once. The V and J genes are TRBV29-1 and TRBJ1-2; no clear D gene. The V end lost 3 bases, the J end lost 4 bases, and 6 bases lay between the germline ends. This CDR3 contains 11 residues. Per the germline V gene, CDR1 is SQVTM and CDR2 is ANQGSEA. CDR3 region: CSVDLSYGYTF. The CDR3 DNA follows: TGCAGCGTTGATTTATCCTATGGCTACACCTTC.

The gene calls are TRBV5-6 and TRBJ1-2; 9 bases align to TRBD1. V trimming: 3 bases; J trimming: 3 bases; junction bases outside the gene matches: 12. The germline V gene encodes CDR1 SGHDT and CDR2 YYEEEE. The CDR3 has 17 residues. The DNA of the CDR3 is TGTGCCAGCAGCTCCTTCGGCCTAGGACAGGGGCACTATGGCTACACCTTC. It specifies CASSSFGLGQGHYGYTF.

This chain joins TRBV6-6 and TRBJ1-1; D gene uncertain. This CDR3 is built from 15 residues. Germline-derived CDR1 and CDR2 are MNHNY and SVGAGI (reference sequence). The V and J ends lost 5 bases and 2 bases respectively, with 15 bases between them. CDR3 nucleotide sequence: TGTGCCAGCAGTACCTCGGCGATTACTAACACTGAAGCTTTCTTT. It translates to CASSTSAITNTEAFF.

The chain is built from TRBV11-2 and TRBJ1-2; 7 bases are a match to TRBD1. The germline V gene encodes CDR1 SGHAT and CDR2 FQNNGV. V was clipped by 2 bases and J by 0 bases; unmatched bases: 9. CDR3 length: 17 residues. The CDR3 DNA follows: TGTGCCAGCAGCTTATTGGGCCGGGACAGCTCTAACTATGGCTACACCTTC. It codes for CASSLLGRDSSNYGYTF.

The V and J genes are TRBV5-8 and TRBJ1-1, with D possibly TRBD1 on 6 matching bases. The germline V and J ends were trimmed by 3 bases and 4 bases, with 13 bases remaining between them. Germline CDR1 SGHTS, CDR2 YDEGEE. There are 14 residues in the CDR3. The DNA of the CDR3 is TGTGCCAGCAGCTATACAGGGTCGGCCACTGAAGCTTTCTTT. Residues: CASSYTGSATEAFF.

The chain recombines TRBV13 with TRBJ1-1, with D maybe TRBD1 (5 bases). V lost 3 bases to trimming and J lost 0 bases, with 8 bases between them. The CDR3 spans 14 residues. Per the germline V gene, CDR1 is PRHDT and CDR2 is FYEKMQ (reference sequence). DNA for the CDR3: TGTGCCAGCAGCTTGACAGAAATGAACACTGAAGCTTTCTTT. This translates into CASSLTEMNTEAFF.

The chain links TRBV19 to TRBJ2-1, with 13 bases lining up with TRBD2. The CDR3 spans 17 residues. From germline, CDR1 is LNHDA and CDR2 SQIVND (reference sequence). Unmatched junction bases numbered 11, after V lost 3 bases and J lost 9 bases. DNA for the CDR3: TGTGCCAGTAGTATCGGAACTAGCGGGGGGGCTCAGGTTGAGCAGTTCTTC. It codes for CASSIGTSGGAQVEQFF. Full variable domain (remainder filled in from reference TRBV19 and TRBJ2-1): DGGITQSPKYLFRKEGQNVTLSCEQNLNHDAMYWYRQDPGQGLRLIYYSQIVNDFQKGDIAEGYSVSREKKESFPLTVTSAQKNPTAFYLCASSIGTSGGAQVEQFFGPGTRLTVL.

The chain employs TRBV7-9 and TRBJ2-7, with TRBD2 identical over 12 bases. Germline trimming cut 3 bases from V and 6 bases from J; bases unmatched to any gene: 6. Germline CDR1 and CDR2: SEHNR and FQNEAQ (reference sequence). The CDR3 loop spans 15 amino acids. The CDR3 loop reads CASSLRTSGNGEQYF. CDR3 nucleotides: TGTGCCAGCAGCTTGAGGACTAGCGGGAATGGCGAGCAGTACTTC.

The rearrangement links TRBV11-2 to TRBJ1-6; D possibly corresponds to TRBD1 (6 bases). The length of the CDR3 is 14 residues. V lost 5 bases and J lost 9, with 14 bases in between. Germline V gene sequence: CDR1 SGHAT, CDR2 FQNNGV. DNA of the CDR3: TGTGCCAGCAGCACACAACAGGGCAGTTCACCCCTCCACTTT. Its translation: CASSTQQGSSPLHF. Full variable domain (missing parts from reference TRBV11-2 and TRBJ1-6): EAGVAQSPRYKIIEKRQSVAFWCNPISGHATLYWYQQILGQGPKLLIQFQNNGVVDDSQLPKDRFSAERLKGVDSTLKIQPAKLEDSAVYLCASSTQQGSSPLHFGNGTRLTVT.

The chain carries TRBV19 and TRBJ2-1, with D maybe TRBD2 (6 bases). Germline CDR1 is LNHDA and CDR2 is SQIVND (reference sequence). This CDR3 is built from 14 residues. Trimming left V 3 bases short and J 7 bases short, with 13 bases between. The CDR3 DNA sequence: TGTGCCAGTAGTATCTCCGGGAGTGGAAATGAGCAGTTCTTC. Translation gives CASSISGSGNEQFF.

The V call is TRBV25-1, the J call TRBJ1-3; a possible D gene is TRBD1 (5 bases). Germline assignment: CDR1 MGHDK and CDR2 SYGVNS. CDR3 length equals 16 residues. The V gene lost 3 bases and the J gene lost 4 bases, with 16 bases spanning the gap. Written as DNA, the CDR3 is TGTGCCAGCAGTGACCGGGACCTCCGCTCCGGAAACACCATATATTTT. Residues: CASSDRDLRSGNTIYF.